This TCR beta chain was profiled in a study of ipilimumab plus nivolumab after autologous stem cell transplantation. Study context: The myeloma cohort included high-risk transplant-naive patients and patients relapsing within 3 years of a first autologous transplant.

Generated by immunoSEQ multiplex PCR, the TCRdb table keeps only in-frame clones and is missing some. The top ten hold roughly 60% of the sample, which has 2,100 or so clones, around four fifths seen once. Germline loops: CDR1 MDHEN, CDR2 SYDVKM. The CDR3 is 16 residues long. V was clipped by 7 bases and J by 4 bases; unmatched bases: 12. Material: PBMCs, obtained in a trial of ipilimumab plus nivolumab as post-transplant consolidation. The chain is built from TRBV28 and TRBJ1-5; 8 positions agree with TRBD1. This clonotype was obtained from a male donor with multiple myeloma. CDR3 DNA sequence: TGTGCCAGCACCCGGGGGGGGACAGGCCGAAATCAGCCCCAGCATTTT. The encoded protein is CASTRGGTGRNQPQHF.